A single sample is the source of the 23 T cell receptor beta chains below, sequenced in a study of cytomegalovirus exposure and HLA in healthy donors. The PCR was carried out with 60 Vbeta primers and 13 Jbeta primers. Clones were sequenced by immunoSEQ multiplex PCR, and TCRdb holds only the in-frame ones, with some missing. The sample yields fewer than 150,000 clones, 60% to 80% seen once. Sequencing input: PBMCs. The receptors shown here come from a woman in her twenties or thirties in good health and CMV-seronegative.

CDR3 sequence: CASSLKSLAGGRDEQFF. CDR3 nucleotide sequence: TGTGCCAGCAGTTTAAAGTCCCTAGCGGGGGGGCGGGATGAGCAGTTCTTC. This chain links TRBV27 with TRBJ2-1; TRBD2 aligns across 12 bases. In germline, CDR1 is MNHEY, CDR2 SMNVEV (reference sequence). This CDR3 comprises 17 residues. The V gene end was trimmed by 2 bases and the J gene end by 8 bases; junction bases not matched to a gene: 10.

This rearrangement joins TRBV7-2 to TRBJ1-1; D remains ambiguous. Germline values: CDR1 SGHTA, CDR2 FQGNSA. The CDR3 is made up of 14 amino acids. Trimming shortened V by 1 base and J by 4 bases, and 10 bases separated the two germline ends. CDR3 sequence reads: CASSLDGGSTEAFF. CDR3 bases: TGTGCCAGCAGCTTAGACGGAGGAAGCACTGAAGCTTTCTTT.

The V and J genes are TRBV10-3 and TRBJ2-5; 11 bases are a match to TRBD2. Germline V gives CDR1 ENHRY, CDR2 SYGVKD. V gave up 6 bases and J gave up 3 bases; unmatched junction bases: 6. CDR3 size: 15 residues. DNA for the CDR3: TGTGCCATCAGAACTAGCGGGAGACAGAAAGAGACCCAGTACTTC. Translating it yields CAIRTSGRQKETQYF.

The chain carries TRBV28 and TRBJ2-4, with 8 nucleotides matching TRBD1. The CDR3 contains 13 residues. The V gene's germline CDR1 is MDHEN and CDR2 SYDVKM. Trimming removed 10 bases from V and 9 bases from J; junction bases left unmatched: 11. This CDR3 is CATQGAGRSIQYF. As DNA, the CDR3 is TGTGCCACCCAGGGGGCAGGCCGAAGCATTCAGTACTTC. Based on the CDR3 plus reference TRBV28 and TRBJ2-4, the full variable domain is DVKVTQSSRYLVKRTGEKVFLECVQDMDHENMFWYRQDPGLGLRLIYFSYDVKMKEKGDIPEGYSVSREKKERFSLILESASTNQTSMYLCATQGAGRSIQYFGAGTRLSVL.

The chain is built from TRBV10-3 and TRBJ2-5; the D is unclear. The germline CDR1 and CDR2 sequences are ENHRY and SYGVKD. This CDR3 contains 13 residues. Deletions cut 2 bases from V and 3 bases from J, with 7 bases between. CDR3 DNA sequence: TGTGCCATCAGTGAGCGGCAGGAAGAGACCCAGTACTTC. Residues: CAISERQEETQYF.

The chain combines TRBV15 with TRBJ2-3, with D uncertain. The ends were cut back, 1 base at V and 1 base at J, with 9 bases in the middle. Germline loops: CDR1 LNHNV, CDR2 YYDKDF (reference sequence). The CDR3 runs to 15 residues. The CDR3 here is CATSRVRSGTDTQYF. The CDR3 DNA reads as TGTGCCACCAGCAGAGTTCGCTCAGGCACAGATACGCAGTATTTT.

V and J are TRBV4-1 and TRBJ2-1; 10 nucleotides align to TRBD2. Trimming removed 2 bases from V and 1 base from J; junction bases left unmatched: 5. The CDR3 is 17 amino acids. CDR1 is MGHRA, CDR2 YSYEKL, per germline. The CDR3 coding sequence is TGCGCCAGCAGCCAAACGCCGACTAGCGGGTCCTACAATGAGCAGTTCTTC. Its protein product is CASSQTPTSGSYNEQFF.

This chain connects TRBV30 to TRBJ2-7; 8 bases match TRBD2. Trimming took 4 bases from V and 4 from J; bases not matched to a gene: 15. The CDR3 covers 16 residues. Looked up from germline, CDR1 is GTSNPN and CDR2 is SVGIG (reference sequence). For the CDR3, the DNA is TGTGCCTGGATACAGATCCGTGGTAGCGGGATATACGAGCAGTACTTC. Its translation is CAWIQIRGSGIYEQYF.

The CDR3 DNA sequence: TGTGCCAGCAGCTTAGGAGCGGGGGGCTTTAGGGACAATGAGCAGTTCTTC. As protein: CASSLGAGGFRDNEQFF. This chain connects TRBV7-9 to TRBJ2-1, with 9 bases fitting TRBD2. The V segment lost 1 base and the J segment 5 bases; nucleotides outside the gene matches: 9. The CDR3 consists of 17 residues. The germline gives CDR1 SEHNR, CDR2 FQNEAQ (reference sequence).

The chain recombines TRBV7-8 with TRBJ2-5; TRBD1 matches 11 bases. V lost 2 bases and J lost 1; bases outside the gene matches: 6. CDR3 length: 17 amino acids. CDR1 and CDR2 from the germline V gene are SGHVS and FQNEAQ. The CDR3 sequence is CASSLLPGQGAQETQYF. The CDR3 nucleotides are TGTGCCAGCAGCTTACTTCCTGGACAGGGGGCCCAAGAGACCCAGTACTTC.

V is TRBV4-2 and J is TRBJ1-1; 7 bases match TRBD1. V lost 4 bases, J lost 1 base, and 3 bases stayed unmatched. CDR3 size: 14 residues. CDR1 LGHNA and CDR2 YNFKEQ come from the germline V gene. The CDR3 reads CASSPGTENTEAFF. DNA for the CDR3: TGTGCCAGCAGCCCCGGGACAGAGAACACTGAAGCTTTCTTT.

CDR3 sequence reads: CSVRTGEETQYF. For the CDR3, the DNA is TGCAGCGTCCGGACAGGGGAAGAGACCCAGTACTTC. This chain joins TRBV29-1 and TRBJ2-5; 9 nucleotides agree with TRBD1. The CDR3 extends over 12 amino acids. Germline assignment: CDR1 SQVTM and CDR2 ANQGSEA. The trim removed 6 bases at V and 3 bases at J, leaving 2 bases unmatched.

This chain joins TRBV6-1 and TRBJ1-3; D is unresolved. Between the trimmed V and J ends, which lost 5 bases and 0 bases, there was a span of 11 bases. The CDR3 runs to 15 residues. CDR1 is MNHNS, CDR2 SASEGT, per germline. In DNA, the CDR3 is TGTGCCAGCAGTTGGGAGGCCTCCTCTGGAAACACCATATATTTT. Protein product: CASSWEASSGNTIYF.

V is TRBV28 and J is TRBJ2-3; D unresolved. This CDR3 comprises 16 residues. V was shortened by 6 bases and J by 2 bases, with 18 bases between the two germline ends. From germline, CDR1 is MDHEN and CDR2 SYDVKM. CDR3 region: CASRTRLFTPTDTQYF. CDR3 bases: TGTGCCAGCAGGACCCGACTTTTCACCCCCACAGATACGCAGTATTTT.

This chain connects TRBV11-2 to TRBJ2-1; 15 bases map to TRBD2. The ends lost 6 bases at V and 15 bases at J; junction bases unmatched: 18. CDR1 SGHAT and CDR2 FQNNGV come from the germline V gene. The CDR3 loop spans 17 amino acids. CDR3 sequence (DNA): TGTGCCAGCAGTCCTATTCCCCCGGGACTAGCGGGAGGCCGGCCGTTCTTC. This sequence encodes CASSPIPPGLAGGRPFF.

The chain carries TRBV9 and TRBJ1-2; 7 nucleotides match TRBD1. The trim removed 4 bases at V and 3 bases at J, leaving 6 bases unmatched. This CDR3 contains 14 residues. Germline V gene data show CDR1 as SGDLS and CDR2 as YYNGEE. The CDR3 nucleotides read TGTGCCAGCAGCACACAGGGGCAGCACTATGGCTACACCTTC. As protein: CASSTQGQHYGYTF.

This clone was seen a few times. DNA of the CDR3: TGTGCCAGCAGCCCCGGGACTAGCCGTTTTAGTGAGCAGTTCTTC. Amino acids: CASSPGTSRFSEQFF. The chain has TRBV7-3 and TRBJ2-1; 9 nucleotides line up with TRBD2. J gave up 9 bases and V 5 bases, and 11 bases lay outside the gene matches. Looked up from germline, CDR1 is SGHTA and CDR2 is FQGTGA. The CDR3 has 15 amino acids.

V is TRBV21-1 and J is TRBJ2-2; the DNA was not compared with TRBD1, the D call given in the table. TRBV21-1 is a pseudogene. The CDR3 length is 16 residues. Here the CDR3 DNA reads TGTGCCAGCAGCAAAGGCGCAGGGGGGAACACCGGGGAGCTGTTTTTT. Protein product: CASSKGAGGNTGELFF.

The chain recombines TRBV29-1 with TRBJ2-1; 7 bases are a match to TRBD1. CDR1 and CDR2 (germline): SQVTM, ANQGSEA. CDR3 length equals 14 residues. Trimming cost V 3 bases and J 2 bases; bases outside gene matches: 4. CDR3 nucleotides: TGCAGCGTTGATGGACAGGCCGCCTACAATGAGCAGTTCTTC. Amino acids: CSVDGQAAYNEQFF.

This chain uses TRBV4-1 with TRBJ1-5, with 8 bases aligning to TRBD1. This CDR3 spans 15 amino acids. Germline loops: CDR1 MGHRA, CDR2 YSYEKL. V shed 4 bases, J shed 5 bases, and the junction held 7 bases outside the gene matches. The CDR3 loop is CASSLSGQGHQPQHF. The CDR3 bases are TGCGCCAGCAGCCTCTCAGGACAGGGCCATCAGCCCCAGCATTTT.

V gene TRBV5-1 combines with J gene TRBJ2-2; D is uncertain. Trimming cost V 2 bases and J 2 bases, with 13 bases left between them. Germline CDR1 is SGHRS and CDR2 is YFSETQ. The CDR3 has 16 amino acids. This CDR3 is CASSLRLDSNTGELFF. The CDR3 bases are TGCGCCAGCAGCTTACGGCTAGACTCCAACACCGGGGAGCTGTTTTTT.

The chain couples TRBV4-1 to TRBJ2-7; TRBD2 aligns across 10 bases. In germline, CDR1 is MGHRA, CDR2 YSYEKL. Trimming took 4 bases from V and 5 from J; bases not matched to a gene: 11. CDR3 length: 16 residues. The CDR3 DNA reads TGCGCCAGCAGCCGAGAGGGAGCGGGAGGGTGGGACGAGCAGTACTTC. It translates to CASSREGAGGWDEQYF.

The DNA for the CDR3 is TGTGCCGGAACAACGGGACAAGAGGACACCATATATTTT. Translated, it gives CAGTTGQEDTIYF. This sequence joins TRBV28 and TRBJ1-3, with TRBD1 as a possible D gene (6 bases). Trimming removed 11 bases from V and 8 bases from J, with 19 bases in between. The CDR3 loop spans 13 amino acids. Germline V gene lookup returns CDR1 MDHEN and CDR2 SYDVKM.